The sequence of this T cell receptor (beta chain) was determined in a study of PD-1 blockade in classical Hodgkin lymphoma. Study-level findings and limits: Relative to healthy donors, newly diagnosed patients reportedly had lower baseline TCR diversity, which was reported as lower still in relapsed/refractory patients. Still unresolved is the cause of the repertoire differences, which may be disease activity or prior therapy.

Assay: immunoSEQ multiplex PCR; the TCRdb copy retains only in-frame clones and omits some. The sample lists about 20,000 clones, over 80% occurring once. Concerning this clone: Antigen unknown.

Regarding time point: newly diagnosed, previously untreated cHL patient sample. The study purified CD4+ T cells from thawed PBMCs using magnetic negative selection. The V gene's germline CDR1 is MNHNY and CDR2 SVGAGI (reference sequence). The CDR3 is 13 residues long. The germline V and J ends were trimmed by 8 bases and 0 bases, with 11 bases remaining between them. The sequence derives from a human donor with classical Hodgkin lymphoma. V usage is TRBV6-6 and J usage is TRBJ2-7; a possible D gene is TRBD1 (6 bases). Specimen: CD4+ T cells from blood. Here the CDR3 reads CASRQGSSYEQYF. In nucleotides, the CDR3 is TGTGCCAGCCGCCAGGGGTCCTCCTACGAGCAGTACTTC.